Below, 11 T cell receptor beta chains from the same sample are listed, as sequenced in a study of shared clonotypes between healthy human individuals. The method was immunoSEQ multiplex PCR; TCRdb's version includes in-frame clones alone and lacks a portion of them. The sample yields around 980,000 clones, roughly 74% seen once. Sequences were obtained from memory CD4+ T cells from PBMCs. Noted subset: CD45RA-negative fraction. The receptors derive from a man between 18 and 29 years old in good health. Some clones in this sample may be carry-over from other donors' samples.

The genes are TRBV18 and TRBJ2-3; D possibly matches TRBD1 or TRBD2 (5 bases each). The germline gives CDR1 KGHSH, CDR2 LQKENI. The CDR3 runs to 13 residues. The V end was cut by 4 bases, the J end by 5 bases, with 10 bases between. The CDR3 loop reads CASSRGSEDTQYF. In DNA, the CDR3 is TGTGCCAGCTCACGGGGGTCGGAAGATACGCAGTATTTT.

The chain joins TRBV7-2 to TRBJ2-7; D remains ambiguous. This CDR3 region has 14 residues. CDR1 is SGHTA and CDR2 is FQGNSA in the germline V gene. The germline V and J ends were trimmed by 5 bases and 2 bases, with 13 bases remaining between them. This CDR3 is CASSLPGLPYEQYF. The DNA for the CDR3 is TGTGCCAGCAGCCTGCCCGGGCTACCCTACGAGCAGTACTTC.

The gene calls are TRBV28 and TRBJ2-1; 14 bases match TRBD2. From germline, CDR1 is MDHEN and CDR2 SYDVKM. The ends lost 5 bases at V and 8 bases at J; junction bases unmatched: 14. The CDR3 length is 18 residues. CDR3 amino acids: CASSPSLSGTSGRYEQFF. The DNA for the CDR3 is TGTGCCAGCAGTCCGTCGCTATCGGGGACTAGCGGGAGATATGAGCAGTTCTTC.

CDR3 in amino acids: CAWTSGTRKYF. DNA for the CDR3: TGTGCCTGGACGTCCGGGACTAGAAAGTACTTC. The rearrangement links TRBV30 to TRBJ2-7, with 8 bases aligning to TRBD2. This CDR3 region has 11 residues. Germline values: CDR1 GTSNPN, CDR2 SVGIG (reference sequence). The V gene end was trimmed by 4 bases and the J gene end by 11 bases; junction bases not matched to a gene: 7.

This clone has just a few counts. The CDR3 DNA sequence: TGTGCCAGCAGCGTAGCCCCCCGAGGGCTAGCGGGAGACGAGCAGTACTTC. It codes for CASSVAPRGLAGDEQYF. This chain links TRBV9 with TRBJ2-7, with 10 bases that match TRBD2. The CDR3 has 17 residues. The V segment lost 0 bases and the J segment 5 bases; nucleotides outside the gene matches: 11. Germline V gives CDR1 SGDLS, CDR2 YYNGEE.

The J gene is TRBJ1-3, the V gene TRBV7-3; D is unclear. Trimming stripped 4 bases from V and 1 base from J, with 8 bases between. Per germline, CDR1 SGHTA and CDR2 FQGTGA. The CDR3 totals 14 residues. Here the CDR3 DNA reads TGTGCCAGCAGCTCGGGAGAGTCTGGAAACACCATATATTTT. Its protein is CASSSGESGNTIYF.

This chain connects TRBV27 to TRBJ1-5; TRBD1 might be the D (6 bases). V was clipped by 6 bases and J by 13 bases, with 25 bases between them. Per the germline V gene, CDR1 is MNHEY and CDR2 is SMNVEV (reference sequence). The CDR3 consists of 15 residues. CDR3 protein: CASRLTGGASGTQHF. The CDR3 coding sequence is TGTGCCAGCAGGCTAACGGGGGGGGCGAGTGGCACTCAGCATTTT.

The chain uses TRBV27 and TRBJ1-5, with D possibly TRBD1 on 5 matching bases. Germline V CDR1 and CDR2: MNHEY, SMNVEV (reference sequence). V was pared by 5 bases and J by 6 bases, with 17 bases between. The CDR3 loop spans 15 amino acids. The CDR3 region is CASSTGTPGTQPQHF. The DNA of the CDR3 is TGTGCCAGCAGTACCGGGACCCCGGGCACTCAGCCCCAGCATTTT.

The J gene is TRBJ1-5, the V gene TRBV5-5; D gene ambiguous. From germline, CDR1 is SGHKS and CDR2 YYEKEE (reference sequence). V gave up 0 bases and J gave up 3 bases, with 10 bases separating them. The CDR3 covers 15 residues. CDR3 residues: CASSLAGGINQPQHF. The CDR3 nucleotides read TGTGCCAGCAGCTTGGCGGGTGGGATCAATCAGCCCCAGCATTTT.

This clone came up once. Distinct nucleotide sequences in the sample also encode this CDR3. The chain uses TRBV4-1 and TRBJ2-1; no clear D. CDR3 length equals 14 residues. CDR1 and CDR2 (germline): MGHRA, YSYEKL. The V gene lost 1 base and the J gene lost 0 bases, with 4 bases spanning the gap. The CDR3 DNA reads as TGCGCCAGCAGCCAAGGTACCTCCTACAATGAGCAGTTCTTC. Encoded protein: CASSQGTSYNEQFF.

The chain joins TRBV11-2 to TRBJ2-5; 16 positions match TRBD2. J lost 7 bases, V lost 4 bases, and 3 bases had no gene match. The CDR3 is 15 residues long. Germline loops: CDR1 SGHAT, CDR2 FQNNGV. The CDR3, as DNA: TGTGCCAGCAGCTCGGGACTAGCGGGAGGGCTGACCCAGTACTTC. Amino acid sequence: CASSSGLAGGLTQYF.